This record looks at one TCR beta chain sequence and its context. The antigen remains undetermined. The entry originates in a study of OX40 agonist ivuxolimab in advanced cancers. Background on the study: Prior checkpoint blockade (anti-PD-1, anti-PD-L1 or anti-CTLA-4) was permitted; about 40% had it. Study outcomes and limitations: Dose levels from 0.1 to 3.0 mg/kg saw CD4+ and CD8+ blood T cells expand clonally by week 6. A proportion of nonresponders additionally exhibited low normalized T-cell clonal expansion.

Libraries were prepared by immunoSEQ multiplex PCR; TCRdb keeps only in-frame clonotypes and omits some of them. Of about 93,000 clones detected, about 90% appear once; the ten largest clones hold 0.45% to 0.6%. The germline V gene encodes CDR1 SGHRS and CDR2 YFSETQ. The V gene end was trimmed by 2 bases and the J gene end by 7 bases; junction bases not matched to a gene: 3. CDR3 length: 15 amino acids. The J gene is TRBJ2-1, the V gene TRBV5-1; 13 positions agree with TRBD2. This receptor was obtained from an adult with an advanced solid tumor such as melanoma, head and neck, liver or kidney cancer. The source was CD4+ or CD8+ T cells sorted from blood, collected in a trial of the OX40 agonist ivuxolimab. CDR3 sequence reads: CASSLGTSGANEQFF. For the CDR3, the DNA is TGCGCCAGCAGCTTAGGGACTAGCGGGGCTAATGAGCAGTTCTTC. Looking up the rest from reference TRBV5-1 and TRBJ2-1 gives the full variable domain: KAGVTQTPRYLIKTRGQQVTLSCSPISGHRSVSWYQQTPGQGLQFLFEYFSETQRNKGNFPGRFSGRQFSNSRSEMNVSTLELGDSALYLCASSLGTSGANEQFFGPGTRLTVL.